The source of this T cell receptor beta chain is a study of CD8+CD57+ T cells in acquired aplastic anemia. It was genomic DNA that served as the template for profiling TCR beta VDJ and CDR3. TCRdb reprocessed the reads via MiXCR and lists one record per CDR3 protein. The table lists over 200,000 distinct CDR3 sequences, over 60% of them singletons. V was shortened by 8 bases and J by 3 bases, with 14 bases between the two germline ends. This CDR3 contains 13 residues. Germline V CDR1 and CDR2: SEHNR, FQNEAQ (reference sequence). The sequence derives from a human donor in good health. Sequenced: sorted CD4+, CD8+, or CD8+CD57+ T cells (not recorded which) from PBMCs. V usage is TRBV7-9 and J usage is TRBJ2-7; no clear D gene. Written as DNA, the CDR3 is TGTGCCAGCTCCAGGTCGATTAACTACGAGCAGTACTTC. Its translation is CASSRSINYEQYF.